Listed below are T cell receptor beta chains from one sample, sequenced in a study of blood T cells in healthy people across ages. TCRdb analysed the 5' RACE reads with MiXCR anew, one entry per CDR3 protein. This sample has approximately 800,000 distinct CDR3 sequences, with about 42% found just once. The material sequenced was blood. The receptors derive from an older man in good health. CDR3s include the opening cysteine and the closing phenylalanine or tryptophan. D genes are given only for firm matches. Not every row has a clone size; where given, it reads once, few, many or a size class.

d_call: TRBD1; clone_size: few; v_call: TRBV29-1; j_call: TRBJ1-1; cdr3_aa: CSVDRGSTEAFF; cdr3_nt: TGCAGCGTTGACAGGGGGAGCACTGAAGCTTTCTTT
d_call: .; clone_size: few; v_call: TRBV10-3; j_call: TRBJ2-7; cdr3_aa: CAISETGSSYEQYF; cdr3_nt: TGTGCCATCAGTGAGACAGGCTCATCCTACGAGCAGTACTTC
d_call: .; clone_size: .; v_call: TRBV12-3/TRBV12-4; j_call: TRBJ2-1; cdr3_aa: CASSAGRGFQETQFF; cdr3_nt: TGTGCCAGCAGTGCCGGTCGAGGGTTCCAAGAGACCCAGTTCTTC
d_call: .; clone_size: .; v_call: TRBV20-1; j_call: TRBJ2-5; cdr3_aa: CSARVVPNEQYF; cdr3_nt: TGCAGTGCTAGAGTGGTACCAAATGAGCAGTACTTC
d_call: .; clone_size: once; v_call: TRBV28; j_call: TRBJ2-7; cdr3_aa: CASSRQGVEQYF; cdr3_nt: TGTGCCAGCAGTAGACAAGGGGTCGAGCAGTACTTC
d_call: .; clone_size: .; v_call: TRBV7-2; j_call: TRBJ1-5; cdr3_aa: CASSLSQGTNQPQHF; cdr3_nt: TGTGCCAGCAGCTTAAGCCAGGGGACCAATCAGCCCCAGCATTTT
d_call: .; clone_size: .; v_call: TRBV7-9; j_call: TRBJ2-1; cdr3_aa: CASSRGPRHEQFF; cdr3_nt: TGTGCCAGCAGCCGCGGGCCCCGGCATGAGCAGTTCTTC
d_call: TRBD1; clone_size: few; v_call: TRBV25-1; j_call: TRBJ1-6; cdr3_aa: CACRGAGGRPLHF; cdr3_nt: TGTGCCTGCCGAGGGGCAGGGGGTCGACCCCTCCACTTT
d_call: .; clone_size: .; v_call: TRBV21-1; j_call: TRBJ2-2; cdr3_aa: CASSIILSWDSTTGELFF; cdr3_nt: TGTGCCAGCAGCATAATTCTATCTTGGGACTCGACCACCGGGGAGCTGTTTTTT
d_call: .; clone_size: .; v_call: TRBV4-1; j_call: TRBJ2-6; cdr3_aa: CASSQDPTVSGANVLTF; cdr3_nt: TGCGCCAGCAGCCAAGATCCGACAGTTTCTGGGGCCAACGTCCTGACTTTC
d_call: .; clone_size: .; v_call: TRBV5-1; j_call: TRBJ2-2; cdr3_aa: CASSWSGRESGELFF; cdr3_nt: TGCGCCAGCAGCTGGAGCGGGCGGGAATCCGGGGAGCTGTTTTTT
d_call: TRBD2; clone_size: few; v_call: TRBV4-2; j_call: TRBJ2-1; cdr3_aa: CASSQGGTSGSHEQFF; cdr3_nt: TGTGCCAGCAGCCAAGGCGGGACTAGCGGGAGCCATGAGCAGTTCTTC
d_call: TRBD2; clone_size: .; v_call: TRBV3-1; j_call: TRBJ2-7; cdr3_aa: CASSHGTSSYEQYF; cdr3_nt: TGTGCCAGCAGCCATGGGACTAGTTCCTACGAGCAGTACTTC
d_call: TRBD1; clone_size: .; v_call: TRBV6-2/TRBV6-3; j_call: TRBJ1-2; cdr3_aa: CASTRTGSIGYTF; cdr3_nt: TGTGCCAGCACCCGGACAGGGTCTATTGGCTACACCTTC